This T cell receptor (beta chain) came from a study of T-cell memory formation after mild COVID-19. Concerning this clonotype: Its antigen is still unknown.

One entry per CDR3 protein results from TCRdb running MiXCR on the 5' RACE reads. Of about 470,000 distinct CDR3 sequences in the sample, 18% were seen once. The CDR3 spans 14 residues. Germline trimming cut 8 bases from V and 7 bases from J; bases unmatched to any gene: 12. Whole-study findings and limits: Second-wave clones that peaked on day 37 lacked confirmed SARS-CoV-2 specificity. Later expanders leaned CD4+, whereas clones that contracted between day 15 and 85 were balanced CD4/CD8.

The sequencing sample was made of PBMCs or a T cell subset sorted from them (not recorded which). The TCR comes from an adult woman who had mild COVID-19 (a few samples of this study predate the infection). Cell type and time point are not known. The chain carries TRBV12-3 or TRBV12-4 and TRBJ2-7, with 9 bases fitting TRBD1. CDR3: CASRPGQGLGEQYF. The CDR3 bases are TGTGCCAGCCGACCGGGACAGGGCCTCGGGGAGCAGTACTTC.